This T cell receptor beta chain was sequenced during a study of T-cell memory formation after mild COVID-19. Across the whole study: The two donors had largely donor-specific TCR clusters.

This clonotype was observed a few times. In TCRdb, the 5' RACE reads were re-called with MiXCR into one record per CDR3 protein. The sample lists hundreds of thousands of distinct CDR3 sequences, approximately 8% occurring once. The CDR3 is made up of 16 amino acids. Germline CDR1 is SGHTA and CDR2 is FQGNSA. The junction had 5 bases not matched to a gene; V was cut back by 1 base and J by 4 bases. This TCR derives from a man in his late teens or twenties who had mild COVID-19 (a few samples of this study predate the infection). Cell type and time point are not known. The sample comprised PBMCs or a T cell subset sorted from them (not recorded which). The chain links TRBV7-2 to TRBJ2-1; 9 bases match TRBD2. Written as DNA, the CDR3 is TGTGCCAGCAGCTTAGTTGGAGCGGGGGGTTACAATGAGCAGTTCTTC. The encoded protein is CASSLVGAGGYNEQFF. Using reference TRBV7-2 and TRBJ2-1 for the parts outside the CDR3, the full variable domain is GAGVSQSPSNKVTEKGKDVELRCDPISGHTALYWYRQSLGQGLEFLIYFQGNSAPDKSGLPSDRFSAERTGGSVSTLTIQRTQQEDSAVYLCASSLVGAGGYNEQFFGPGTRLTVL.